Below, 14 T cell receptor beta chains from the same sample are listed, as sequenced in a study of OX40 agonist ivuxolimab in advanced cancers. Repertoires were generated with immunoSEQ multiplex PCR, while TCRdb's copy carries only in-frame clones and drops some. The sample carries tens of thousands of clones, around 77% recorded once. Here the sequenced sample was CD4+ or CD8+ T cells sorted from blood, taken in a trial of the OX40 agonist ivuxolimab. The receptors stem from an adult with an advanced solid tumor such as melanoma, head and neck, liver or kidney cancer.

V is TRBV29-1 and J is TRBJ2-5; D unresolved. The germline V gene has CDR1 SQVTM and CDR2 ANQGSEA. The V gene lost 6 bases and the J gene lost 1 base, with 18 bases spanning the gap. The CDR3 is 15 residues long. The CDR3 here is CSVGENLVGQETQYF. Here the CDR3 DNA reads TGCAGCGTGGGTGAGAACCTAGTGGGCCAAGAGACCCAGTACTTC.

This clone was recorded a few times. The sample contains more than one DNA sequence encoding this CDR3. The CDR3 sequence: CASSQEAFYNSPLHF. DNA for the CDR3: TGTGCCAGCAGCCAAGAAGCCTTTTATAATTCACCCCTCCACTTT. This chain uses TRBV14 with TRBJ1-6; D is ambiguous. Germline assignment: CDR1 SGHDN and CDR2 FVKESK. CDR3 length equals 15 residues. V was cut by 0 bases and J by 4 bases, with 7 bases left in between.

The rearrangement joins TRBV5-1 to TRBJ2-7; D possibly corresponds to TRBD1 (8 bases). The CDR3 spans 14 residues. V lost 2 bases and J lost 2, with 11 bases in between. CDR1 and CDR2 from the germline V gene are SGHRS and YFSETQ. Written as DNA, the CDR3 is TGCGCCAGCAGCTTAACAGGGGGGGCCTACGAGCAGTACTTC. Encoded protein: CASSLTGGAYEQYF.

This clone has a single count. The chain carries TRBV9 and TRBJ2-3; 10 bases agree with TRBD2. Looked up from germline, CDR1 is SGDLS and CDR2 is YYNGEE. The CDR3 is 15 amino acids. V shed 3 bases and J 4 bases; nucleotides not matched to a gene: 5. CDR3 in amino acids: CASSASGGAPDTQYF. In DNA, the CDR3 is TGTGCCAGCAGCGCAAGCGGGGGGGCCCCAGATACGCAGTATTTT.

The rearrangement uses TRBV2 and TRBJ1-2, with TRBD1 as a possible D gene (6 bases). Germline CDR1 and CDR2: SNHLY and FYNNEI. CDR3 length: 12 amino acids. Deletions cut 8 bases from V and 5 bases from J, with 12 bases between. This chain's CDR3 is CASGGAVYGYTF. CDR3 bases: TGTGCCAGCGGGGGGGCGGTGTATGGCTACACCTTC.

This clone appeared a few times. This chain connects TRBV2 to TRBJ2-7; D is uncertain. Germline CDR1 is SNHLY and CDR2 is FYNNEI. The CDR3 extends over 11 amino acids. V lost 0 bases and J lost 6, with 3 bases in between. As DNA, the CDR3 is TGTGCCAGCAGTGAAGCGTTCGAGCAGTACTTC. Translation gives CASSEAFEQYF.

The J gene is TRBJ2-7, the V gene TRBV4-3; D remains ambiguous. This CDR3 has 16 amino acids. V lost 0 bases and J lost 2, with 14 bases in between. Germline V gene data show CDR1 as LGHNA and CDR2 as YSLEER. This chain's CDR3 is CASSQEGPELAYEQYF. In nucleotides, the CDR3 is TGCGCCAGCAGCCAAGAAGGGCCGGAACTTGCCTACGAGCAGTACTTC.

The rearrangement joins TRBV7-8 to TRBJ2-7; D remains ambiguous. The germline CDR1 and CDR2 sequences are SGHVS and FQNEAQ. The CDR3 sequence is 16 residues long. Trimming cost V 0 bases and J 2 bases, with 14 bases left between them. CDR3 residues: CASSLAGQLQTYEQYF. The CDR3 region has the DNA TGTGCCAGCAGCTTAGCGGGTCAGCTGCAAACCTACGAGCAGTACTTC.

This chain uses TRBV6-5 with TRBJ1-1, with a weak D call TRBD1 (5 bases). The ends were cut back, 5 bases at V and 0 bases at J, with 13 bases in the middle. Per germline, CDR1 MNHEY and CDR2 SVGAGI. This CDR3 has 15 amino acids. The CDR3: CASSLGTAMNTEAFF. The DNA for the CDR3 is TGTGCCAGCAGTCTCGGGACCGCTATGAACACTGAAGCTTTCTTT.

The V and J genes are TRBV4-1 and TRBJ1-1; TRBD1 agrees at 8 bases. After removal of 4 bases from V and 4 bases from J, the junction contained 8 bases not matched to a gene. From germline, CDR1 is MGHRA and CDR2 YSYEKL. The CDR3 length is 15 residues. The CDR3 loop reads CASSLSQGAVTEAFF. The CDR3, as DNA: TGCGCCAGCAGCCTTTCCCAGGGGGCGGTCACTGAAGCTTTCTTT.

V usage is TRBV2 and J usage is TRBJ2-2; weak D call: TRBD1 (5 bases). The germline gives CDR1 SNHLY, CDR2 FYNNEI. The V end was cut by 3 bases, the J end by 3 bases, with 14 bases between. This CDR3 comprises 16 residues. The CDR3 DNA reads TGTGCCAGCAGTGACAAGGGGATGTTTGACACCGGGGAGCTGTTTTTT. Amino acids: CASSDKGMFDTGELFF.

This clone showed up just a few times. The gene calls are TRBV19 and TRBJ2-7; 7 bases fit TRBD1. The germline CDR1 and CDR2 sequences are LNHDA and SQIVND (reference sequence). This CDR3 is built from 12 residues. The junction had 6 bases not matched to a gene; V was cut back by 8 bases and J by 5 bases. CDR3 residues: CASGLQGNEQYF. In DNA form, the CDR3 reads TGTGCCAGTGGGTTACAGGGGAACGAGCAGTACTTC.

CDR3 bases: TGTGCCACCAGTCTAGGGGGGGAGCAGTTCTTC. Its translation: CATSLGGEQFF. This sequence joins TRBV15 and TRBJ2-1, with D perhaps being TRBD1 or TRBD2 (6 bases each). This CDR3 spans 11 amino acids. V dropped 6 bases and J dropped 10 bases, with 10 bases sitting between them. Germline assignment: CDR1 LNHNV and CDR2 YYDKDF (reference sequence). The entire variable domain, with the rest obtained from reference TRBV15 and TRBJ2-1, is as follows: DAMVIQNPRYQVTQFGKPVTLSCSQTLNHNVMYWYQQKSSQAPKLLFHYYDKDFNNEADTPDNFQSRRPNTSFCFLDIRSPGLGDTAMYLCATSLGGEQFFGPGTRLTVL.

The rearrangement uses TRBV6-5 and TRBJ2-1; possibly TRBD2 for D (6 bases). This CDR3 has 13 residues. The V end lost 6 bases, the J end lost 7 bases, and 13 bases lay between the germline ends. CDR1 is MNHEY, CDR2 SVGAGI, per germline. The CDR3: CASSQQAGNEQFF. The CDR3 DNA sequence: TGTGCCAGCAGCCAGCAGGCGGGGAATGAGCAGTTCTTC.